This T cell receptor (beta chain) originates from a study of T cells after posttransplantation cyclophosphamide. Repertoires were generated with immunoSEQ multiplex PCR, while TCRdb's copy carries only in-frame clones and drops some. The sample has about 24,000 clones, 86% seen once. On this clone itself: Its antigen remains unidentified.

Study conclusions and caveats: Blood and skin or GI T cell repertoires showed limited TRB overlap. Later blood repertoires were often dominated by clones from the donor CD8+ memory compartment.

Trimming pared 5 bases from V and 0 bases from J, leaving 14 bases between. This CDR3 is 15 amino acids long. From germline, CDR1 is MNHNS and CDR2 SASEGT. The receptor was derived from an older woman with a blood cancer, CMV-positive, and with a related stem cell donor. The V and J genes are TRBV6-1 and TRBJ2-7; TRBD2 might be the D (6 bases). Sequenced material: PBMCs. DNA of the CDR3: TGTGCCAGCAGTAAACCTAGCGAAAGCTCCTACGAGCAGTACTTC. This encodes CASSKPSESSYEQYF.